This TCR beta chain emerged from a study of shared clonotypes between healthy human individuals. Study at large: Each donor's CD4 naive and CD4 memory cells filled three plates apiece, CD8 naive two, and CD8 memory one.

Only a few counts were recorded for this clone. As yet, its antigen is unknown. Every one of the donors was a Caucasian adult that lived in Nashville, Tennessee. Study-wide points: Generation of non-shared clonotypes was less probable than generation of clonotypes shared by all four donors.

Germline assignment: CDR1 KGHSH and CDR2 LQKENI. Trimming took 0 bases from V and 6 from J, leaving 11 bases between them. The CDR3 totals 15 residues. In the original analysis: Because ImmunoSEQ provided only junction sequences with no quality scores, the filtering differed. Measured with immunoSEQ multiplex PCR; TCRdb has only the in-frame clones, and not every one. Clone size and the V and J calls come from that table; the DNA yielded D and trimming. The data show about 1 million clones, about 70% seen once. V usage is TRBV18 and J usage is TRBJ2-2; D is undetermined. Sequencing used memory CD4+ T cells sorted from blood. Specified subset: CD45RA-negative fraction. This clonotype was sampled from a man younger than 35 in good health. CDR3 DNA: TGTGCCAGCTCACCACCGTCAAGGAATCCCGGGGAGCTGTTTTTT. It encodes CASSPPSRNPGELFF.